This T cell receptor (beta chain) was captured in a study of cytomegalovirus exposure and HLA in healthy donors. Looking at the study overall: Earlier, 100 million to 130 million unique TCR beta sequences were recovered from some 200 million T cells by an analysis. Of all 400 or so donors who were genotyped, roughly 81% belonged to the Caucasian-associated ancestry cluster.

The study, taken as a whole, reports: Evidence from a later analysis indicated that most CMV-associated TCR beta chains looked HLA-restricted.

There were likely unrecorded immune exposures, though donors were nominally healthy when sampled. Primers for the PCR totalled 60 Vbeta and 13 Jbeta. The repertoire was sequenced with immunoSEQ multiplex PCR; TCRdb's copy has only in-frame clones and lacks some. This sample has roughly 80,000 clones, with roughly 75% found just once. This clone came up a few times. The antigen remains unidentified. The clonotype was recovered from a woman in her forties in good health and CMV-seronegative. Sequencing was carried out using PBMCs.

The CDR3 region has the DNA TGTGCCAGCCTGGGCCCGAGCGGGGAGCAGTTCTTC. Its protein product is CASLGPSGEQFF. The chain employs TRBV27 and TRBJ2-1, with a possible D match to TRBD2 (6 bases). The CDR3 runs to 12 residues. Trimming cost V 8 bases and J 10 bases, with 15 bases left between them. Germline V CDR1 and CDR2: MNHEY, SMNVEV (reference sequence).